The entry that follows covers one TCR beta chain sequence. What it binds is not known. CDR1 and CDR2 (germline): SGHTA, FQGNSA. The CDR3 is 17 amino acids. V was pared by 3 bases and J by 1 base, with 12 bases of the junction left unmatched. The sample comes from a study of beta chain features in type 1 diabetes. Findings and limits, study-wide: In comparison with healthy donors, patients had naive, central memory and Treg TCRB repertoires that appeared more similar.

Reverse transcription of all isolated RNA meant that expressed TCRB transcripts were sequenced. The assay was immunoSEQ multiplex PCR, and TCRdb's table has in-frame clones only and misses some. The table lists roughly 610,000 clones, roughly 16% of them singletons. The V gene is TRBV7-2, the J gene TRBJ2-7; the match to TRBD1 covers 7 bases. This receptor was identified in a man younger than 30 in good health. The sequencing sample was made of naive CD4+ T cells from blood. CDR3 sequence: CASSFRWGRGLSYEQYF. CDR3 bases: TGTGCCAGCAGCTTCCGCTGGGGCAGGGGGTTATCCTACGAGCAGTACTTC. Drawing the rest from reference TRBV7-2 and TRBJ2-7, the complete variable domain is GAGVSQSPSNKVTEKGKDVELRCDPISGHTALYWYRQSLGQGLEFLIYFQGNSAPDKSGLPSDRFSAERTGGSVSTLTIQRTQQEDSAVYLCASSFRWGRGLSYEQYFGPGTRLTVT.